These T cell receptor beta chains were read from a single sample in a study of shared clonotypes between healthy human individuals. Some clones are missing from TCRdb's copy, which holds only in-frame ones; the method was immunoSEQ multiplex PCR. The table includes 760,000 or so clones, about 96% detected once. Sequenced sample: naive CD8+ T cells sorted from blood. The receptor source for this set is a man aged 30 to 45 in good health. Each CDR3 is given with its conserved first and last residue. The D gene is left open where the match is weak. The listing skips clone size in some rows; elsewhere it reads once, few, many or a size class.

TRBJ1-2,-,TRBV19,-,CASRWGIGGYTF,TGTGCCAGTAGATGGGGGATCGGTGGCTACACCTTC
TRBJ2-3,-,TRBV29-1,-,CSMTGPPSTDTQYF,TGCAGCATGACAGGTCCACCTAGCACAGATACGCAGTATTTT
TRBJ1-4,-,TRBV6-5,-,CASSYGASATNEKLFF,TGTGCCAGCAGTTACGGGGCAAGCGCAACTAATGAAAAACTGTTTTTT
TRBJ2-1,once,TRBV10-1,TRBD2,CASSLAGAPLNEQFF,TGCGCCAGCAGCCTAGCGGGAGCCCCGCTCAATGAGCAGTTCTTC
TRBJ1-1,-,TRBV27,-,CASSSWYNEKGRTEAFF,TGTGCCAGCAGTTCTTGGTACAATGAAAAAGGCCGCACTGAAGCTTTCTTT
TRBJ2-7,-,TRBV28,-,CASRPERRTSYEQYF,TGTGCCAGCAGACCTGAGCGGAGAACCTCCTACGAGCAGTACTTC
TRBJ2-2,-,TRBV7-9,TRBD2,CASSFVAGGYTGELFF,TGTGCCAGCAGCTTTGTAGCGGGAGGCTACACCGGGGAGCTGTTTTTT
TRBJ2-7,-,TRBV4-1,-,CASSQTRLVEGEQYF,TGCGCCAGCAGCCAGACGAGACTAGTTGAGGGCGAGCAGTACTTC
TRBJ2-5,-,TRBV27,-,CASSLYFRNQETQYF,TGTGCCAGCAGTTTATACTTCAGGAACCAAGAGACCCAGTACTTC
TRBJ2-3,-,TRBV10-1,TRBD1,CASSEVFGQGKDTQYF,TGCGCCAGCAGTGAAGTATTCGGACAGGGCAAAGATACGCAGTATTTT
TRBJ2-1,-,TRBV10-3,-,CAISDRRNEQFF,TGTGCCATCAGTGACCGGCGGAATGAGCAGTTCTTC
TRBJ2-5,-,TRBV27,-,CASSLWRDQETQYF,TGTGCCAGCAGTTTGTGGAGAGATCAAGAGACCCAGTACTTC
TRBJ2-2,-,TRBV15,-,CATSRDFAGELFF,TGTGCCACCAGCAGAGATTTCGCCGGGGAGCTGTTTTTT
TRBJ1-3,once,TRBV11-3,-,CASSLVSGNTIYF,TGTGCCAGCAGCTTGGTGTCTGGAAACACCATATATTTT
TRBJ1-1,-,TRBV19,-,CASSIVGSREAFF,TGTGCCAGTAGTATAGTGGGGAGCCGAGAAGCTTTCTTT
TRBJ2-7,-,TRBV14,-,CASSQHPEAYEQYF,TGTGCCAGCAGCCAACATCCCGAAGCCTACGAGCAGTACTTC
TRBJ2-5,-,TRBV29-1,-,CSVEDNRGYQETQYF,TGCAGCGTTGAAGATAATAGAGGGTACCAAGAGACCCAGTACTTC
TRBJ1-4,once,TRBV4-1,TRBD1,CASRRGTGTNEKLFF,TGCGCCAGCAGGAGGGGGACAGGAACTAATGAAAAACTGTTTTTT
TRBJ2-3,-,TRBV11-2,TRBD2,CASSLGLAGGSNTDTQYF,TGTGCCAGCAGCTTGGGACTAGCGGGAGGCTCCAACACAGATACGCAGTATTTT
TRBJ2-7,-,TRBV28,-,CASSLGGYYEQYF,TGTGCCAGCAGTTTAGGGGGGTATTACGAGCAGTACTTC
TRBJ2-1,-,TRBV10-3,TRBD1,CAILGTGGYNEQFF,TGTGCCATCCTCGGGACAGGGGGATACAATGAGCAGTTCTTC
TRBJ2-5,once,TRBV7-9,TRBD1,CASSLEGAQETQYF,TGTGCCAGCAGCTTAGAGGGGGCTCAAGAGACCCAGTACTTC
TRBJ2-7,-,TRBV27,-,CASSLGTYYEQYF,TGTGCCAGCAGTCTCGGGACGTACTACGAGCAGTACTTC
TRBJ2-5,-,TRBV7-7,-,CASSLGWGSQETQYF,TGTGCCAGCAGCTTAGGGTGGGGAAGCCAAGAGACCCAGTACTTC
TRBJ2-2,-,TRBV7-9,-,CASSSREGQTGELFF,TGTGCCAGCAGCTCCAGGGAGGGACAGACCGGGGAGCTGTTTTTT
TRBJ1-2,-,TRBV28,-,CASSLYPENYGYTF,TGTGCCAGCAGTTTATATCCGGAGAACTATGGCTACACCTTC
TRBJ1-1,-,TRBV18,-,CASSSRGTEAFF,TGTGCCAGCTCGAGCAGGGGAACTGAAGCTTTCTTT
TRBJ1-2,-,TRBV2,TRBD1,CASRQRDREDYGYTF,TGTGCCAGCAGGCAACGGGACAGGGAGGACTATGGCTACACCTTC